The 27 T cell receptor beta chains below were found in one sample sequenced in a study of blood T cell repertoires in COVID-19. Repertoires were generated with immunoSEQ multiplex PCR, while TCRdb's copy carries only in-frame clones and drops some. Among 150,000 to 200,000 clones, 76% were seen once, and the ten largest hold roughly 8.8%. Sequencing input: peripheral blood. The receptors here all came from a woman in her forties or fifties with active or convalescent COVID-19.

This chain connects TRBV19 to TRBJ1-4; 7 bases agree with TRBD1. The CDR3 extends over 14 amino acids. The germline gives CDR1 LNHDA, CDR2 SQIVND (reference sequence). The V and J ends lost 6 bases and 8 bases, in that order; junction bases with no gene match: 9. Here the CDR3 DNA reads TGTGCCAGTAGGGACGACAGGGTGAGCGAAAAACTGTTTTTT. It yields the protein CASRDDRVSEKLFF. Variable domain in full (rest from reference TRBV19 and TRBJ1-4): DGGITQSPKYLFRKEGQNVTLSCEQNLNHDAMYWYRQDPGQGLRLIYYSQIVNDFQKGDIAEGYSVSREKKESFPLTVTSAQKNPTAFYLCASRDDRVSEKLFFGSGTQLSVL.

CDR3 sequence: CASSSQDTQYF. The CDR3 bases are TGTGCCAGCAGTTCCCAGGATACGCAGTATTTT. The chain is built from TRBV12-3 or TRBV12-4 and TRBJ2-3; D gene unclear. The V gene lost 4 bases and the J gene lost 6 bases, with 5 bases spanning the gap. The CDR3 contains 11 residues.

The CDR3 coding sequence is TGTGCCAGCAGCTTAGGGGGAGGCGCTGGAAACACCATATATTTT. Its translation is CASSLGGGAGNTIYF. This chain links TRBV7-9 with TRBJ1-3; D not certain. Trimming removed 1 base at V and 2 bases at J, with 9 bases between. Germline CDR1 and CDR2: SEHNR and FQNEAQ (reference sequence). The CDR3 sequence is 15 residues long.

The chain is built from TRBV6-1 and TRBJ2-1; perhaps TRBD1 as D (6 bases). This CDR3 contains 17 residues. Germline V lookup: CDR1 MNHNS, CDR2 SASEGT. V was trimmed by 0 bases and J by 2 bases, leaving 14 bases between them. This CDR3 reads CASSEALTRGPYNEQFF. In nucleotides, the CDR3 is TGTGCCAGCAGTGAAGCGCTTACCAGGGGCCCCTACAATGAGCAGTTCTTC.

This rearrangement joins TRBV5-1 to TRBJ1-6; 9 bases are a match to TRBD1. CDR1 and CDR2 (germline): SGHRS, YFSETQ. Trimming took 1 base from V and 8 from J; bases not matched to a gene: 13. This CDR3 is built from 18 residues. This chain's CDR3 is CASSLSPPGQGHHSPLHF. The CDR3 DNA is TGCGCCAGCAGCTTGAGTCCACCGGGACAGGGCCATCATTCACCCCTCCACTTT.

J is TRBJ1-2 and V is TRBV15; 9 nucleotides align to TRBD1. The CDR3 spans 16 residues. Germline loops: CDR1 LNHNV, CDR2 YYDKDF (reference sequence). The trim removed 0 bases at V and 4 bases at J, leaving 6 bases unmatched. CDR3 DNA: TGTGCCACCAGCAGAGATCTTGGGACAGGGACCTATGGCTACACCTTC. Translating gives CATSRDLGTGTYGYTF.

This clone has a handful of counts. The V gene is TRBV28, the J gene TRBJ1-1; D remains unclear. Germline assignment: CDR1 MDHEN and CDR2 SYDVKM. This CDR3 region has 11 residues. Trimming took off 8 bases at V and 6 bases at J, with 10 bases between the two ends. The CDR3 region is CASGRQAEAFF. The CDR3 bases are TGTGCCAGCGGTCGGCAGGCTGAAGCTTTCTTT.

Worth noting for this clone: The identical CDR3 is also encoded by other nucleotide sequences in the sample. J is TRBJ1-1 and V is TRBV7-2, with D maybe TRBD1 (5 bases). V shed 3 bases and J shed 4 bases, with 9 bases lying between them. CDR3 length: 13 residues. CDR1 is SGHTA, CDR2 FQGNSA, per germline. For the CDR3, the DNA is TGTGCCAGCAGCTTTGCGGGGCGCACTGAAGCTTTCTTT. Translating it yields CASSFAGRTEAFF.

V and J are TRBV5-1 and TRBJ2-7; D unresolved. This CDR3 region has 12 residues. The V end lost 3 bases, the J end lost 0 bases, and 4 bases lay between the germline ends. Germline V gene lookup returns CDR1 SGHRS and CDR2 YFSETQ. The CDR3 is CASSSPSYEQYF. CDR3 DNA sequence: TGCGCCAGCAGCTCTCCCTCCTACGAGCAGTACTTC.

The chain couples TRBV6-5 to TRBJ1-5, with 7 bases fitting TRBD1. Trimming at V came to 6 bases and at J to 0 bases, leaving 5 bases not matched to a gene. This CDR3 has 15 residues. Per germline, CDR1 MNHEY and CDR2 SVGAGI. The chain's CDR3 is CASSLGTVSNQPQHF. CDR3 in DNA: TGTGCCAGCAGCCTGGGGACAGTTAGCAATCAGCCCCAGCATTTT.

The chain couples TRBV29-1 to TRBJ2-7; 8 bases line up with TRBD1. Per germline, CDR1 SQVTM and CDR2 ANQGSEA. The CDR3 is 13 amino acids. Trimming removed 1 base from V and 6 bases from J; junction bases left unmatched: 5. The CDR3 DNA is TGCAGCGTTGAAGGGACAGGGTCTGGCGAGCAGTACTTC. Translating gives CSVEGTGSGEQYF.

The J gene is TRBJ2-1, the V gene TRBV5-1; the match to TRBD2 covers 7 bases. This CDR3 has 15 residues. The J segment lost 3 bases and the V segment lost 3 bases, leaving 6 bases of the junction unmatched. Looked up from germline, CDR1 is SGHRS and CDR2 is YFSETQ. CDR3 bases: TGCGCCAGCAGCTCGGACGGGGGGATCTACAATGAGCAGTTCTTC. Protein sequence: CASSSDGGIYNEQFF.

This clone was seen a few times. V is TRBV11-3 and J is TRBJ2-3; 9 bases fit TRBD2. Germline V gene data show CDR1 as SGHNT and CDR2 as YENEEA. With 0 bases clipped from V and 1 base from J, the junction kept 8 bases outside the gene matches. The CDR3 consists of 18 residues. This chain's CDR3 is CASSLDRRGGRGTDTQYF. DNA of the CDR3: TGTGCCAGCAGCTTAGATCGGCGGGGGGGCCGGGGCACAGATACGCAGTATTTT.

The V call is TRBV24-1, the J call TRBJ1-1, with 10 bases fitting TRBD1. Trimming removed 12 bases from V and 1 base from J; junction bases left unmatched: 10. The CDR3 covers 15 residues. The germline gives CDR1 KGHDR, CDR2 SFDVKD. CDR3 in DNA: TGTGCCCCTCCGGGACAGGGGACTTCGAACACTGAAGCTTTCTTT. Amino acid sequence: CAPPGQGTSNTEAFF.

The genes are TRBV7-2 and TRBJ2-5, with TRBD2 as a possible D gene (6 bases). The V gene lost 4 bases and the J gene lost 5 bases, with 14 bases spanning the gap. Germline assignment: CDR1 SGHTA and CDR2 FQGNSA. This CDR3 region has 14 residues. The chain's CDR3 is CASSSPTGVETQYF. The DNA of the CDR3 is TGTGCCAGCAGCTCCCCCACGGGGGTCGAGACCCAGTACTTC. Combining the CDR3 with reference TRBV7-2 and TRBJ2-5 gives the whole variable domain GAGVSQSPSNKVTEKGKDVELRCDPISGHTALYWYRQSLGQGLEFLIYFQGNSAPDKSGLPSDRFSAERTGGSVSTLTIQRTQQEDSAVYLCASSSPTGVETQYFGPGTRLLVL.

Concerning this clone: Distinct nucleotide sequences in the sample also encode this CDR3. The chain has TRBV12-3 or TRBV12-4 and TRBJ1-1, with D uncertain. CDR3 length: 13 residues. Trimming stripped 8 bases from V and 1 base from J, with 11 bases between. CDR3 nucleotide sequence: TGTGCCAGCTCGTTTCGCAGGAACACTGAAGCTTTCTTT. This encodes CASSFRRNTEAFF.

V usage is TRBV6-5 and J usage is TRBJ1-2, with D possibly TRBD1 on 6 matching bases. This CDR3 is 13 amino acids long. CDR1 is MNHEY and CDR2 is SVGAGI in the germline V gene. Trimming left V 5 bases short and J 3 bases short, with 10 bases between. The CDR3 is CASSTRTDYGYTF. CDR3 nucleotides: TGTGCCAGCAGTACCCGGACAGACTATGGCTACACCTTC.

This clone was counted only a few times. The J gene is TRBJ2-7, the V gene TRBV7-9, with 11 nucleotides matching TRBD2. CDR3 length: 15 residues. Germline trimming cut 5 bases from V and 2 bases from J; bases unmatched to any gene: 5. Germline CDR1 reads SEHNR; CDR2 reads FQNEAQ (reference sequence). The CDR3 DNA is TGTGCCAGCAGCCAGACTAGCGGGATGGCCTACGAGCAGTACTTC. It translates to CASSQTSGMAYEQYF.

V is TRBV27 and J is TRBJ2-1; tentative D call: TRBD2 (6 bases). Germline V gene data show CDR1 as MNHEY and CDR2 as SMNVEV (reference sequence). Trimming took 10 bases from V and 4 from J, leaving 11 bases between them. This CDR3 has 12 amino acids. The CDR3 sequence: CATGLRYNEQFF. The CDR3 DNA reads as TGTGCCACCGGACTACGATACAATGAGCAGTTCTTC.

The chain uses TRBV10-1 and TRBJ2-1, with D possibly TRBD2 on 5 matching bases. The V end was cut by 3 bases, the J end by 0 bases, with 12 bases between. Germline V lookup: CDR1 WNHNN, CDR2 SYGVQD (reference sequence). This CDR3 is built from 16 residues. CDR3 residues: CASSEKAESSYNEQFF. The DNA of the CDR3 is TGCGCCAGCAGTGAAAAAGCGGAAAGCTCCTACAATGAGCAGTTCTTC.

The CDR3 DNA sequence: TGTGCCAGTAGTCTGGACAGGGGCGGCGGCTACACCTTC. Protein: CASSLDRGGGYTF. The chain is built from TRBV19 and TRBJ1-2; TRBD1 aligns across 9 bases. This CDR3 has 13 residues. Germline values: CDR1 LNHDA, CDR2 SQIVND (reference sequence). With 5 bases clipped from V and 8 bases from J, the junction kept 6 bases outside the gene matches.

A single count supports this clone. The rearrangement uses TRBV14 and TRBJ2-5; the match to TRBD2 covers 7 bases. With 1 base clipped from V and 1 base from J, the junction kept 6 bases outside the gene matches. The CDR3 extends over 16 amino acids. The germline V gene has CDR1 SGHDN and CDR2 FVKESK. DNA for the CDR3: TGTGCCAGCAGCCAAGGGGGGAGGGAACCCCAAGAGACCCAGTACTTC. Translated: CASSQGGREPQETQYF.

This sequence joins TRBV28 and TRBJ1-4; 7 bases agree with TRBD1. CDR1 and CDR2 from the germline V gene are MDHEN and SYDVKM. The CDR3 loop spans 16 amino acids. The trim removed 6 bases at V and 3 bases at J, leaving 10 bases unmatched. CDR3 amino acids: CASSLTPGQPNEKLFF. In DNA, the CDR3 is TGTGCCAGCAGCCTAACCCCGGGACAGCCTAATGAAAAACTGTTTTTT.

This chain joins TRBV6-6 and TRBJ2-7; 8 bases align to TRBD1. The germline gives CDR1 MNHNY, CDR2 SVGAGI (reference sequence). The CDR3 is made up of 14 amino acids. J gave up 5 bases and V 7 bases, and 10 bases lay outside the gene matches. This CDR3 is CASTFRGHEDEQYF. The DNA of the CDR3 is TGTGCCAGCACCTTCAGGGGGCATGAGGACGAGCAGTACTTC.

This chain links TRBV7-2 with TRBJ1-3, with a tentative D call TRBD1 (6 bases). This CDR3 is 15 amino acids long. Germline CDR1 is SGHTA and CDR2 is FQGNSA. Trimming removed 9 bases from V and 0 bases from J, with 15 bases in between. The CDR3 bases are TGTGCCAGTAACAGGGCCCGGGACTCTGGAAACACCATATATTTT. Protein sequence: CASNRARDSGNTIYF.

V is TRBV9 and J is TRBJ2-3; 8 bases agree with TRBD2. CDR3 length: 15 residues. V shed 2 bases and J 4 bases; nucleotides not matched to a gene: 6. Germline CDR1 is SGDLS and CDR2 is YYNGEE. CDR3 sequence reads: CASSVERGWSDTQYF. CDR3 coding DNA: TGTGCCAGCAGCGTCGAGCGGGGGTGGTCAGATACGCAGTATTTT.

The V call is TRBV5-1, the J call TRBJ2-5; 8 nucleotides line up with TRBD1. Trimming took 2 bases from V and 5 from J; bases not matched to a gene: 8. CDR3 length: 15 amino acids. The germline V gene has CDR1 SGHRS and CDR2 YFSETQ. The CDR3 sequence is CASSFVAGGQETQYF. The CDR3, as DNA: TGCGCCAGCAGCTTTGTAGCAGGGGGCCAGGAGACCCAGTACTTC.